This is a list of T cell receptor beta chains from one sample in a study of identifying expanded T cells in peripheral blood. TCRdb's copy holds only in-frame clones and misses some; the assay was immunoSEQ multiplex PCR. The sample yields around 78,000 clones, approximately 85% seen once. Specimen: blood. These receptors were collected from a person between 18 and 75 years old in good health. Each CDR3 is given with its conserved first and last residue. The D gene is left open where the match is weak. Size is stated for part of the rows, as once, few or many counts, or as a class when the clone is expanded.

clone size,V gene,D gene,J gene,CDR3 DNA,CDR3 protein
once,TRBV2,.,TRBJ2-1,TGTGCCAGCAGACGGGGGAGAAATGAGCAGTTCTTC,CASRRGRNEQFF
.,TRBV7-2,TRBD1,TRBJ1-1,TGTGCCAGCAGCTACCAGGGGGTGAGGGCTTTCTTT,CASSYQGVRAFF
.,TRBV6-5,.,TRBJ1-1,TGTGCCAGCAGACGGATAGGGTGGTTCTTT,CASRRIGWFF
.,TRBV27,.,TRBJ2-3,TGTGCCAGCAGTTTAGGGCTAGCGGATACGCAGTATTTT,CASSLGLADTQYF
.,TRBV21-1,.,TRBJ1-4,TGTGCCAGCAGCAAGGAACGGGACAGTAACAATGAAAAACTGTTTTTT,CASSKERDSNNEKLFF
once,TRBV29-1,.,TRBJ1-3,TGCAGCGTGGCGGAGGATGGAAACACCATATATTTT,CSVAEDGNTIYF
.,TRBV27,.,TRBJ1-2,TGTGCCAGCAGTACGGACGGTCTACAGAACTATGGCTACACCTTC,CASSTDGLQNYGYTF
.,TRBV19,.,TRBJ2-5,TGTGCCAGTAGTCCGGCCGGGACCTTCGTAGAGACCCAGTACTTC,CASSPAGTFVETQYF
.,TRBV5-6,TRBD1,TRBJ1-2,TGTGCCAGCAGCTTGGGGACAGGGGGCGTGAACTATGGCTACACCTTC,CASSLGTGGVNYGYTF
.,TRBV7-6,.,TRBJ1-1,TGTGCCAGCAGCTTTTCCGACAGTTTAGAAGCTTTCTTT,CASSFSDSLEAFF
.,TRBV27,TRBD2,TRBJ2-7,TGTGCCAGCAGGGGGACTAGCGGGAGGTACGAGCAGTACTTC,CASRGTSGRYEQYF
.,TRBV18,.,TRBJ2-2,TGTGCCAGCTCAGGGACCAATACGAACACCGGGGAGCTGTTTTTT,CASSGTNTNTGELFF
few,TRBV4-3,TRBD2,TRBJ2-1,TGCGCCAGCAGCATACGGGAGGGCGGTTACAATGAGCAGTTCTTC,CASSIREGGYNEQFF
.,TRBV7-8,.,TRBJ1-2,TGTGCCAGCAGCCGAACAGGGTCCGATGGCTACACCTTC,CASSRTGSDGYTF
.,TRBV6-1,.,TRBJ1-1,TGTGCCAGCAGGGGGTGGGAGGCAGGCACTGAAGCTTTCTTT,CASRGWEAGTEAFF
.,TRBV7-9,.,TRBJ2-7,TGTGCCAGCAGCTCCCCTCGGAGGGGCGGCTACGAGCAGTACTTC,CASSSPRRGGYEQYF
.,TRBV7-9,.,TRBJ1-1,TGTGCCAGCAGCTTACGTTCCGCTGAAGCTTTCTTT,CASSLRSAEAFF
.,TRBV28,.,TRBJ2-6,TGTGCCAGCAGTTCAAGCACCAGGGGACCTGGGGCCAACGTCCTGACTTTC,CASSSSTRGPGANVLTF
.,TRBV6-6,.,TRBJ1-1,TGTGCCAGCAGTACCAGACAGGACGGGGCTTTCTTT,CASSTRQDGAFF
.,TRBV27,.,TRBJ1-2,TGTGCCAGCAGTTTAGGCCGGGGGGTAGGCTACACCTTC,CASSLGRGVGYTF
large,TRBV5-5,.,TRBJ2-7,TGTGCCAGCAGCTTGGGACCCGTATCCGAGCAGTACTTC,CASSLGPVSEQYF
once,TRBV15,.,TRBJ2-1,TGTGCCACCAGCAGAGAGACTAGAACTTACAATGAGCAGTTCTTC,CATSRETRTYNEQFF
once,TRBV29-1,.,TRBJ2-3,TGCAGCGTTGGCCCCCAGGGTGGAGATACGCAGTATTTT,CSVGPQGGDTQYF
.,TRBV28,.,TRBJ1-1,TGTGCCAGCAGTTTAAATCCCGACGTTACTGAAGCTTTCTTT,CASSLNPDVTEAFF
.,TRBV19,TRBD1,TRBJ2-6,TGTGCCAGTAGTATGGCCAGGGGGCAATTCCTCTCTGGGGCCAACGTCCTGACTTTC,CASSMARGQFLSGANVLTF
once,TRBV4-1,.,TRBJ2-7,TGCGCCAGCAGCCAGACAGGAAGCTACGAGCAGTACTTC,CASSQTGSYEQYF